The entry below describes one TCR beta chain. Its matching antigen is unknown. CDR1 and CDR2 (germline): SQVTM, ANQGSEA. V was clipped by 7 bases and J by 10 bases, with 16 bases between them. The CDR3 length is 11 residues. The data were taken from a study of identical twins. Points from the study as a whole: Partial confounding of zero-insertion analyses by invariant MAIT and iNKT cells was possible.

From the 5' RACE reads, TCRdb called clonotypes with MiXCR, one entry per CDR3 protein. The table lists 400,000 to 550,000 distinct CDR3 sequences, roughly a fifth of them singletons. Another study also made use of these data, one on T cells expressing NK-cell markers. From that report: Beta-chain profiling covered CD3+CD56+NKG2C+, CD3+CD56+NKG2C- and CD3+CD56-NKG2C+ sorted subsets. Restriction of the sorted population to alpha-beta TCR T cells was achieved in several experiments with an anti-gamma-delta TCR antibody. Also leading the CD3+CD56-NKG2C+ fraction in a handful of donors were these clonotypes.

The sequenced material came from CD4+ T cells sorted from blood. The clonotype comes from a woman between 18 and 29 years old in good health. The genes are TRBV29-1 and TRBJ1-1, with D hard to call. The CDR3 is CSALDPPIAFF. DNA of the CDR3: TGCAGCGCCCTGGACCCCCCGATAGCTTTCTTT.